Listed below are T cell receptor beta chains from one sample, sequenced in a study of cytomegalovirus exposure and HLA in healthy donors. Some clones are missing from TCRdb's copy, which holds only in-frame ones; the method was immunoSEQ multiplex PCR. The sample has about 190,000 clones, about 13% seen once. Sequencing was carried out using PBMCs. These receptors were taken from a man aged 45-60 years in good health and CMV-seropositive. The CDR3 runs from the conserved cysteine through the conserved F or W. Each record gives: J gene, D gene, V gene, clone size, CDR3 length, CDR3 DNA, CDR3 protein. A D gene is named only where the DNA matches it firmly. Only part of the rows carry a size: once, few, many, or a class if the clone is expanded.

J: TRBJ1-2; D: -; V: TRBV6-5; size: few; length: 15; DNA: TGTGCCAGCAGTTACTACGAGACAGGAAACTATGGCTACACCTTC; CDR3: CASSYYETGNYGYTF
J: TRBJ1-2; D: -; V: TRBV4-3; size: -; length: 16; DNA: TGCGCCAGCAGCCAAGATATCCCAGGGGTTAACTATGGCTACACCTTC; CDR3: CASSQDIPGVNYGYTF
J: TRBJ1-2; D: TRBD1; V: TRBV4-1; size: few; length: 15; DNA: TGCGCCAGCAGCCGGTCCCAGACAGGGGACTATGGCTACACCTTC; CDR3: CASSRSQTGDYGYTF
J: TRBJ1-2; D: -; V: TRBV10-3; size: -; length: 12; DNA: TGTGCCATCAGCCTGGGACACGATGGCTACACCTTC; CDR3: CAISLGHDGYTF
J: TRBJ1-1; D: -; V: TRBV6-5; size: few; length: 14; DNA: TGTGCCAGCACGGTCCCTGGTGGGAACACTGAAGCTTTCTTT; CDR3: CASTVPGGNTEAFF
J: TRBJ2-7; D: -; V: TRBV5-1; size: few; length: 11; DNA: TGCGCCAGCAGCTTGGTCGACGAGCAGTACTTC; CDR3: CASSLVDEQYF
J: TRBJ2-1; D: TRBD1; V: TRBV6-1; size: few; length: 14; DNA: TGTGCCAGCAGTGGACAGGGGGTAAGGATTGAGCAGTTCTTC; CDR3: CASSGQGVRIEQFF
J: TRBJ2-3; D: TRBD2; V: TRBV5-1; size: -; length: 15; DNA: TGCGCCAGCAGCTTGAAGCGGGGGTACACAGATACGCAGTATTTT; CDR3: CASSLKRGYTDTQYF
J: TRBJ2-1; D: TRBD1; V: TRBV7-9; size: -; length: 17; DNA: TGTGCCAGCAGCCCCCCCCGACAGGGGGGTTTACACTATGAGCAGTTCTTC; CDR3: CASSPPRQGGLHYEQFF
J: TRBJ1-5; D: -; V: TRBV9; size: few; length: 14; DNA: TGTGCCAGCAGCGTAGGGGCTATCAATCAGCCCCAGCATTTT; CDR3: CASSVGAINQPQHF
J: TRBJ2-3; D: -; V: TRBV14; size: -; length: 16; DNA: TGTGCCAGCAGCCAAGATGTAGCGGCCGGGGCAAATACGCAGTATTTT; CDR3: CASSQDVAAGANTQYF
J: TRBJ2-1; D: TRBD2; V: TRBV4-2; size: -; length: 16; DNA: TGTGCCAGCAGCCAACCGGGGGAGGGACCCTACAATGAGCAGTTCTTC; CDR3: CASSQPGEGPYNEQFF
J: TRBJ1-3; D: -; V: TRBV9; size: -; length: 15; DNA: TGTGCCAGCAGCGAGGGGCACACCTCTGGAAACACCATATATTTT; CDR3: CASSEGHTSGNTIYF
J: TRBJ2-5; D: TRBD2; V: TRBV5-6; size: -; length: 16; DNA: TGTGCCAGCAGCTTGACAACGGGGGGGGTCAGAGAGACCCAGTACTTC; CDR3: CASSLTTGGVRETQYF
J: TRBJ2-6; D: -; V: TRBV5-1; size: -; length: 14; DNA: TGCGCCAGCAGCCCCCGTTCTGGGGCCAACGTCCTGACTTTC; CDR3: CASSPRSGANVLTF
J: TRBJ1-6; D: -; V: TRBV30; size: many; length: 15; DNA: TGTGCCTGGAGTGTACGCGGGGGAGCGGGTTCACCCCTCCACTTT; CDR3: CAWSVRGGAGSPLHF
J: TRBJ1-5; D: -; V: TRBV19; size: few; length: 14; DNA: TGTGCCAGTAGTATACCGGGACTCTATCAGCCCCAGCATTTT; CDR3: CASSIPGLYQPQHF
J: TRBJ1-2; D: TRBD1; V: TRBV28; size: -; length: 16; DNA: TGTGCCAACCAATCCCCCGGACAGGGGGCGGCGGGTGGCTACACCTTC; CDR3: CANQSPGQGAAGGYTF
J: TRBJ2-1; D: TRBD2; V: TRBV6-5; size: few; length: 13; DNA: TGTGCCAGCGGATCCCGGGGGGGCCGGGAGCAGTTCTTC; CDR3: CASGSRGGREQFF
J: TRBJ1-6; D: TRBD1; V: TRBV2; size: few; length: 14; DNA: TGTGCCAGCAGGGCCGGGACAGAGAATTCACCCCTCCACTTT; CDR3: CASRAGTENSPLHF
J: TRBJ2-3; D: -; V: TRBV5-1; size: -; length: 15; DNA: TGCGCCAGCAGCTTGGGGCAGGGGATAGGAGATACGCAGTATTTT; CDR3: CASSLGQGIGDTQYF
J: TRBJ2-5; D: TRBD2; V: TRBV7-9; size: -; length: 17; DNA: TGTGCCAGCAGCCCAAGAGGGACTAGCGGGAGCGGGGAGACCCAGTACTTC; CDR3: CASSPRGTSGSGETQYF